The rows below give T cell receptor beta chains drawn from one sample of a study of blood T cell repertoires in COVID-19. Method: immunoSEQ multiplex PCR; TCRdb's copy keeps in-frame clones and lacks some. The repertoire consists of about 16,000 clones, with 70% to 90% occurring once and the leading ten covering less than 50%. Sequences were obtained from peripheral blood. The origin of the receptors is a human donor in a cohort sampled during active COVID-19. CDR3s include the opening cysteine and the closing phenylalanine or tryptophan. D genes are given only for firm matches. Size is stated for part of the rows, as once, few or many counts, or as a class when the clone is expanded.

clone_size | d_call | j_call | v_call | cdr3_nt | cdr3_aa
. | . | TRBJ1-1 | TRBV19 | TGTGCCAGTAGTCCGAGTTGGAACACTGAAGCTTTCTTT | CASSPSWNTEAFF
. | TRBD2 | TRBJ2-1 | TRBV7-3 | TGTGCCAGCAGCTTAAACGTCGCTAGCGGGGAGGGTGAGCAGTTCTTC | CASSLNVASGEGEQFF
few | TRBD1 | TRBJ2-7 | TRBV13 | TGTGCCAGCAGCTCCGGGACAGGAGCCTACGAGCAGTACTTC | CASSSGTGAYEQYF
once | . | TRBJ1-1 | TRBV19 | TGTGCCAGTAGTCAAACAGGGTGGTTAACTGAAGCTTTCTTT | CASSQTGWLTEAFF
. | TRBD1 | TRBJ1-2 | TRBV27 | TGTGCCAGCTGGGACAGGGGTAACTATGGCTACACCTTC | CASWDRGNYGYTF
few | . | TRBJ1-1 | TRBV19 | TGTGCCAGTAGTATCAAGAACACTGAAGCTTTCTTT | CASSIKNTEAFF
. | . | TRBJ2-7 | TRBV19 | TGTGCCAGTAGTATGGTCTGGACTCGGGACGAGCAGTACTTC | CASSMVWTRDEQYF
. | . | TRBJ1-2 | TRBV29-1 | TGCAGCGTCCGGGGGGGCGAAGCTAACTATGGCTACACCTTC | CSVRGGEANYGYTF
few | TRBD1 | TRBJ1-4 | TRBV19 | TGTGCCAGTAGCACACAGGGGCGGGATGCTAATGAAAAACTGTTTTTT | CASSTQGRDANEKLFF
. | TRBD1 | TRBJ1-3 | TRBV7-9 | TGTGCCAGCAGCTTACCAACAGGGGGCTCTGGAAACACCATATATTTT | CASSLPTGGSGNTIYF
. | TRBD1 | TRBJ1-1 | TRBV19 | TGTGCCAGTAGTAAACCGGGACAGGGGAACACTGAAGCTTTCTTT | CASSKPGQGNTEAFF
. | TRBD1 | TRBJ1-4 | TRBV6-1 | TGTGCCAGCAGTGAGCCGGGGACAGGGGGCGGTGAAAAACTGTTTTTT | CASSEPGTGGGEKLFF
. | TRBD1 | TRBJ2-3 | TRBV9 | TGTGCCAGCAGCGCCCGGGACAGGGGGCTGGGTACGCAGTATTTT | CASSARDRGLGTQYF
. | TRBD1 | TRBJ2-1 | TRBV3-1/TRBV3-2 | TGTGCCAGCAGCCAAGGAGGGGGCTCGGACAATGAGCAGTTCTTC | CASSQGGGSDNEQFF
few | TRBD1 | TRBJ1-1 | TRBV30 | TGTGCCTCGACAGGGCCGAACACTGAAGCTTTCTTT | CASTGPNTEAFF
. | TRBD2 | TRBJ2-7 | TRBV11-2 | TGTGCCAGCAGCGCCACGGGGGGGTGGTCGGGCGAGCAGTACTTC | CASSATGGWSGEQYF
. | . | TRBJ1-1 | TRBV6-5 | TGTGCCAGCAGCCCCGCCGGACGGCGGGGAACTGAAGCTTTCTTT | CASSPAGRRGTEAFF
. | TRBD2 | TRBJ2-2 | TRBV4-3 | TGCGCCAGCGCCGCGGGGGGGCATCGGGCCGGGGAGCTGTTTTTT | CASAAGGHRAGELFF
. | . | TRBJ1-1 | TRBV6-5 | TGTGCCAGCAGTAAGGGGGGGATGAACACTGAAGCTTTCTTT | CASSKGGMNTEAFF
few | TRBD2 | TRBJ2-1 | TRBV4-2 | TGTGCCAGCAGCCAAAAATTAGCGGGGGGATCATTCAATGAGCAGTTCTTC | CASSQKLAGGSFNEQFF
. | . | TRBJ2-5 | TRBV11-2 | TGTGCCAGCAGCTTAGATACGGTAGGCGGCCAAGAGACCCAGTACTTC | CASSLDTVGGQETQYF
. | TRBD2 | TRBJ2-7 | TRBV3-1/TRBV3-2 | TGTGCCAGCAGCCACTTCCCGGGACTAGCGGGGGGGTCCTACGAGCAGTACTTC | CASSHFPGLAGGSYEQYF
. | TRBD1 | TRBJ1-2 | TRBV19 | TGTGCCAGTAGTATCCGGACAGGGGGCTTTAGTGGCTATGGCTACACCTTC | CASSIRTGGFSGYGYTF
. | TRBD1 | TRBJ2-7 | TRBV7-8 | TGTGCCAGCAGCGTAGCCCCGGGACAGGAGTACGAGCAGTACTTC | CASSVAPGQEYEQYF
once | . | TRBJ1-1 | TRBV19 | TGTGCCAGTAGTATCTTCCCAGAGAACACTGAAGCTTTCTTT | CASSIFPENTEAFF
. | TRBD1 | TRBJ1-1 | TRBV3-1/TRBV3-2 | TGTGCCAGCAGCCAACCCGGGACAGGGGCTGAAGCTTTCTTT | CASSQPGTGAEAFF
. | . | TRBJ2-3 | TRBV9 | TGTGCCAGCAGCGTAGACAACGGGGGGCCGACAGATACGCAGTATTTT | CASSVDNGGPTDTQYF